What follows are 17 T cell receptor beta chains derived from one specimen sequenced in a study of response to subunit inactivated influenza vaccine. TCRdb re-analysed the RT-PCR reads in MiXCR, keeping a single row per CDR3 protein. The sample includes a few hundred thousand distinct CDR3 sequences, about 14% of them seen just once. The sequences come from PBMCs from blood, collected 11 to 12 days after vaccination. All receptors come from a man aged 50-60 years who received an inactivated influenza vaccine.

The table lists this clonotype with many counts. The CDR3 region has the DNA TGTGCCAGCACCCTTAATAATTCACCCCTCCACTTT. Translated: CASTLNNSPLHF. The rearrangement uses TRBV12-3 or TRBV12-4 and TRBJ1-6; D gene unclear. V lost 7 bases to trimming and J lost 5 bases, with 6 bases between them. The length of the CDR3 is 12 residues.

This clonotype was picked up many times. CDR3 loop: CASSLVSSSYEQYF. The DNA for the CDR3 is TGTGCCAGCAGCTTGGTTTCTTCGTCCTACGAGCAGTACTTC. The chain employs TRBV5-5 and TRBJ2-7; no clear D. The V and J ends lost 0 bases and 1 base respectively, with 8 bases between them. CDR1 and CDR2 from the germline V gene are SGHKS and YYEKEE (reference sequence). The CDR3 covers 14 residues. The whole variable domain, filled in from reference TRBV5-5 and TRBJ2-7, reads DAGVTQSPTHLIKTRGQQVTLRCSPISGHKSVSWYQQVLGQGPQFIFQYYEKEERGRGNFPDRFSARQFPNYSSELNVNALLLGDSALYLCASSLVSSSYEQYFGPGTRLTVT.

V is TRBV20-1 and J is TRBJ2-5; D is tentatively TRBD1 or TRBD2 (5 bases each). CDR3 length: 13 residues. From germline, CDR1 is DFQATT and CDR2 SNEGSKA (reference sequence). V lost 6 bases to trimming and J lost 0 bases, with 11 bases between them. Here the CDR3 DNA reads TGCAGTGCAGCGGACAAAAACCAAGAGACCCAGTACTTC. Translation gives CSAADKNQETQYF.

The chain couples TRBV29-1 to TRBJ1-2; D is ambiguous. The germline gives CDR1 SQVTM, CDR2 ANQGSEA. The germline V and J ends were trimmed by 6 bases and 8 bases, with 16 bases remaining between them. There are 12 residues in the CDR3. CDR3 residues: CSVYDPGNGYTF. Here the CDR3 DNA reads TGCAGCGTATACGACCCCGGAAACGGCTACACCTTC.

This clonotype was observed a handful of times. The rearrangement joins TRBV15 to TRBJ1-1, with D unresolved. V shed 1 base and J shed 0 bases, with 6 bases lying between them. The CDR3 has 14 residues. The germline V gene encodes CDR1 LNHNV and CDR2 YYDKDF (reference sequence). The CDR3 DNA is TGTGCCACCAGCAGAGCGTCCCTGAACACTGAAGCTTTCTTT. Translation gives CATSRASLNTEAFF.

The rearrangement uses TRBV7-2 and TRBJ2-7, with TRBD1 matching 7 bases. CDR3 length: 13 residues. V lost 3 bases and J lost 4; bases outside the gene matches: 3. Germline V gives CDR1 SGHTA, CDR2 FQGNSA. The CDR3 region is CASSFGTDYEQYF. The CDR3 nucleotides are TGTGCCAGCAGCTTCGGGACAGATTACGAGCAGTACTTC.

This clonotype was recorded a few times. Here the CDR3 reads CASSLLYTQYF. CDR3 sequence (DNA): TGCGCCAGCAGCTTATTATATACGCAGTATTTT. This chain joins TRBV5-1 and TRBJ2-3; D call uncertain. Per germline, CDR1 SGHRS and CDR2 YFSETQ. The V end lost 2 bases, the J end lost 7 bases, and 5 bases lay between the germline ends. This CDR3 region has 11 residues.

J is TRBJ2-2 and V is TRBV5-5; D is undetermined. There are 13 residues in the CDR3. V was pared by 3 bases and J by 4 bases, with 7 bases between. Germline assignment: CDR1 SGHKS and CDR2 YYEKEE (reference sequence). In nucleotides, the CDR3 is TGTGCCAGCAGCTCCCTAATCACCGGGGAGCTGTTTTTT. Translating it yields CASSSLITGELFF. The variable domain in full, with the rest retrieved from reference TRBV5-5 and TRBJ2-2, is DAGVTQSPTHLIKTRGQQVTLRCSPISGHKSVSWYQQVLGQGPQFIFQYYEKEERGRGNFPDRFSARQFPNYSSELNVNALLLGDSALYLCASSSLITGELFFGEGSRLTVL.

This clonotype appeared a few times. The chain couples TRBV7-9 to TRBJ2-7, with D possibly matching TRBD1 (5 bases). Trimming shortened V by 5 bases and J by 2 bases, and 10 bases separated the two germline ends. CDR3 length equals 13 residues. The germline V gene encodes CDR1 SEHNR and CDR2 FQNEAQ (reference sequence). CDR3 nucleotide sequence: TGTGCCAGCAGCCCTGACAGCCCCTACGAGCAGTACTTC. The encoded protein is CASSPDSPYEQYF.

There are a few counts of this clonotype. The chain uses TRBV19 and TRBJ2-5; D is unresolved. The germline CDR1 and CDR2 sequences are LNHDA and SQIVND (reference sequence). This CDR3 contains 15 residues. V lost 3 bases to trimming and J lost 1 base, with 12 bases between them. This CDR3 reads CASSIKESIQETQYF. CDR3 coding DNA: TGTGCCAGTAGTATTAAAGAGTCGATCCAAGAGACCCAGTACTTC.

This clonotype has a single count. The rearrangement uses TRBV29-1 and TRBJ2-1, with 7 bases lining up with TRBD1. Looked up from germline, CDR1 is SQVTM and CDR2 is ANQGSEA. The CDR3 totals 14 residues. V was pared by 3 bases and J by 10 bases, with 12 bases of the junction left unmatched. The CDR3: CSVDFQGVRKEQFF. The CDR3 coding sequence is TGCAGCGTTGACTTTCAGGGGGTCAGGAAAGAGCAGTTCTTC.

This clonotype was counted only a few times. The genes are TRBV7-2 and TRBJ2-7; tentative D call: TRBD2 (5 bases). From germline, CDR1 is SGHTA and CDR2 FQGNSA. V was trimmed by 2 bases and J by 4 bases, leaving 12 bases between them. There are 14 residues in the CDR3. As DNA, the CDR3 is TGTGCCAGCAGCTTAAAACCGCCGGGGTACGAGCAGTACTTC. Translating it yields CASSLKPPGYEQYF. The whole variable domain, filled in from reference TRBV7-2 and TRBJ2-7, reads GAGVSQSPSNKVTEKGKDVELRCDPISGHTALYWYRQSLGQGLEFLIYFQGNSAPDKSGLPSDRFSAERTGGSVSTLTIQRTQQEDSAVYLCASSLKPPGYEQYFGPGTRLTVT.

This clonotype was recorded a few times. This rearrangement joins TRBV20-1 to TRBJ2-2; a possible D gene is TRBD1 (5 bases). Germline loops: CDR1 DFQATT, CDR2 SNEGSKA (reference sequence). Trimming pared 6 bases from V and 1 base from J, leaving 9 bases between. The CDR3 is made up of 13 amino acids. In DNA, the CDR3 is TGCAGTGCGATCGACAGGAACACCGGGGAGCTGTTTTTT. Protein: CSAIDRNTGELFF.

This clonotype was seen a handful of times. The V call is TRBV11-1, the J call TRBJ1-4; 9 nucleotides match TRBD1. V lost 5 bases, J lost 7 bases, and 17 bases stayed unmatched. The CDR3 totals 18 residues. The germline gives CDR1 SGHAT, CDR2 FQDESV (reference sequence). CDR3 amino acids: CASSGNRDRVNFGEKLFF. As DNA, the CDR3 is TGTGCCAGCAGCGGAAACCGGGACAGGGTTAACTTTGGTGAAAAACTGTTTTTT.

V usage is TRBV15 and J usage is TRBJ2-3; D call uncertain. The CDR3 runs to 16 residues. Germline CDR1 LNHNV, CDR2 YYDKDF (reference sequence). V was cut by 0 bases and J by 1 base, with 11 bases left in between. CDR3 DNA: TGTGCCACCAGCAGAGATCGCAGGTCGGGCACAGATACGCAGTATTTT. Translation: CATSRDRRSGTDTQYF.

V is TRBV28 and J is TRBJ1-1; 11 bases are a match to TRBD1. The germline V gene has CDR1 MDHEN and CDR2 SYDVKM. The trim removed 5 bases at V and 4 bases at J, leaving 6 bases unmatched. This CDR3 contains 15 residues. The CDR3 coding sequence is TGTGCCAGCAGTACCCGGACAGGGGGCCTCACTGAAGCTTTCTTT. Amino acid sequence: CASSTRTGGLTEAFF.

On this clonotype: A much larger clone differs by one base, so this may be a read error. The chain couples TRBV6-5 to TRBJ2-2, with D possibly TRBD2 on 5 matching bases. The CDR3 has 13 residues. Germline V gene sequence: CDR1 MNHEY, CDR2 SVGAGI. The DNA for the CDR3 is TGTGCCAGCAGTTACGAGGTTTTCGGGGAGCCGTTTTTT. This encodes CASSYEVFGEPFF.